The 11 T cell receptor beta chains reported below all come from one sample, sequenced in a study of T cell responses to AZD1222 COVID-19 vaccine. Method: immunoSEQ multiplex PCR; TCRdb's copy keeps in-frame clones and lacks some. The sample includes about 180,000 clones, 88% of them seen just once. Sequenced here: peripheral blood, sampled on day 0 of AZD1222 vaccination. These receptors were collected from an adult in good health.

The V call is TRBV5-4, the J call TRBJ2-2, with TRBD2 matching 8 bases. Germline CDR1 is SGHNT and CDR2 is YYREEE (reference sequence). V lost 0 bases and J lost 6; bases outside the gene matches: 1. CDR3 length: 14 residues. The DNA for the CDR3 is TGTGCCAGCAGCTTGGGACTAGCGCCCGGGGAGCTGTTTTTT. Its protein is CASSLGLAPGELFF.

As to this clone: This same CDR3 is encoded by further DNA sequences in the sample. V is TRBV7-3 and J is TRBJ2-1; TRBD1 aligns across 7 bases. The CDR3 is 15 amino acids. Per the germline V gene, CDR1 is SGHTA and CDR2 is FQGTGA. The V gene end was trimmed by 3 bases and the J gene end by 0 bases; junction bases not matched to a gene: 2. CDR3 nucleotides: TGTGCCAGCAGCTTTGACAGGGCCTCCTACAATGAGCAGTTCTTC. Amino acids: CASSFDRASYNEQFF. The variable domain in full, with the rest retrieved from reference TRBV7-3 and TRBJ2-1, is GAGVSQTPSNKVTEKGKYVELRCDPISGHTALYWYRQSLGQGPEFLIYFQGTGAADDSGLPNDRFFAVRPEGSVSTLKIQRTERGDSAVYLCASSFDRASYNEQFFGPGTRLTVL.

V usage is TRBV28 and J usage is TRBJ1-1, with a possible D match to TRBD1 (6 bases). Germline V lookup: CDR1 MDHEN, CDR2 SYDVKM. The CDR3 contains 15 residues. V shed 2 bases and J shed 1 base, with 11 bases lying between them. The CDR3 DNA reads as TGTGCCAGCAGTTTAGGGGGCATAGGGAACACTGAAGCTTTCTTT. It yields the protein CASSLGGIGNTEAFF.

The genes are TRBV7-6 and TRBJ1-4; D not resolved. V was cut by 5 bases and J by 5 bases, with 12 bases left in between. The CDR3 contains 14 residues. Germline V gene sequence: CDR1 SGHVS, CDR2 FNYEAQ. The CDR3 DNA sequence: TGTGCCAGCAGCGCAGGCGCCCAAAATGAAAAACTGTTTTTT. As protein: CASSAGAQNEKLFF.

The chain uses TRBV7-2 and TRBJ1-5; 12 bases match TRBD1. This CDR3 is 15 amino acids long. V lost 3 bases and J lost 6; bases outside the gene matches: 3. Germline V gene lookup returns CDR1 SGHTA and CDR2 FQGNSA. The CDR3 DNA is TGTGCCAGCAGCTTCGGGACAGGGGGCAGTCAGCCCCAGCATTTT. Translation gives CASSFGTGGSQPQHF.

This chain links TRBV5-6 with TRBJ1-3, with 7 bases that match TRBD1. V was clipped by 4 bases and J by 4 bases; unmatched bases: 11. CDR1 is SGHDT, CDR2 YYEEEE, per germline. This CDR3 is built from 16 residues. CDR3 sequence: CASSPLTGARGNTIYF. CDR3 nucleotide sequence: TGTGCCAGCAGCCCCCTAACAGGGGCGAGAGGAAACACCATATATTTT.

The CDR3 spells CASSPRGLAAGGELFF. The CDR3 DNA reads as TGTGCCAGCAGCCCACGGGGGCTAGCAGCGGGCGGGGAGCTGTTTTTT. This chain joins TRBV9 and TRBJ2-2; D is possibly TRBD1 or TRBD2 (6 bases each). This CDR3 contains 16 residues. The germline V gene encodes CDR1 SGDLS and CDR2 YYNGEE. Trimming removed 4 bases from V and 7 bases from J, with 20 bases in between.

The chain employs TRBV10-3 and TRBJ2-6; tentatively, D is TRBD1 (5 bases). V dropped 9 bases and J dropped 1 base, with 7 bases sitting between them. This CDR3 is 13 amino acids long. Germline values: CDR1 ENHRY, CDR2 SYGVKD. CDR3 nucleotides: TGTGCCATTAGGGGATCTGGGGCCAACGTCCTGACTTTC. This gives the protein CAIRGSGANVLTF.

The rearrangement links TRBV15 to TRBJ1-3, with TRBD1 as a possible D gene (5 bases). The CDR3 has 11 amino acids. CDR1 and CDR2 from the germline V gene are LNHNV and YYDKDF (reference sequence). V dropped 5 bases and J dropped 7 bases, with 6 bases sitting between them. As DNA, the CDR3 is TGTGCCACCAGCCGGGGGAACACCATATATTTT. Protein product: CATSRGNTIYF.

This sequence joins TRBV5-5 and TRBJ1-1, with D perhaps matching TRBD1 (5 bases). The V end lost 4 bases, the J end lost 9 bases, and 22 bases lay between the germline ends. This CDR3 has 15 residues. Germline V gives CDR1 SGHKS, CDR2 YYEKEE (reference sequence). The CDR3 here is CASSLGGTPTLKAFF. The CDR3 nucleotides are TGTGCCAGCAGCCTGGGGGGGACCCCAACACTGAAAGCTTTCTTT.

The chain couples TRBV7-2 to TRBJ2-7; D may be TRBD1 (6 bases). Trimming cost V 6 bases and J 0 bases, with 15 bases left between them. CDR3 length: 15 residues. Germline V CDR1 and CDR2: SGHTA, FQGNSA. The CDR3 loop is CASRQGGSPSYEQYF. The DNA of the CDR3 is TGTGCCAGCAGACAGGGTGGGTCCCCCTCCTACGAGCAGTACTTC. The complete variable domain, with remaining parts taken from reference TRBV7-2 and TRBJ2-7, reads GAGVSQSPSNKVTEKGKDVELRCDPISGHTALYWYRQSLGQGLEFLIYFQGNSAPDKSGLPSDRFSAERTGGSVSTLTIQRTQQEDSAVYLCASRQGGSPSYEQYFGPGTRLTVT.